This is a list of T cell receptor beta chains from one sample in a study of metastatic and nonmetastatic thyroid tumors. TCRdb re-called clones via MiXCR from the PCR reads. This sample yields about 15,000 clones, of which roughly 25% are seen a single time; roughly 9.7% belongs to the top ten. What was sequenced was tumor tissue. Source of these receptors: a female donor with papillary thyroid cancer or a benign thyroid nodule (not recorded which). Some clones in this sample may be carry-over from other donors' samples. The CDR3 runs from the conserved cysteine through the conserved F or W.

j_call | v_call | cdr3_aa
TRBJ2-1 | TRBV20-1 | CSARHRTSGSWDEQFF
TRBJ2-5 | TRBV6-4 | CASSDSIGRAAQYF
TRBJ1-1 | TRBV5-1 | CASSSQDVGTEAFF
TRBJ2-7 | TRBV3-1 | CASSQYEGNHEQYF
TRBJ2-7 | TRBV13 | CASRLQGPKDYEQYF
TRBJ1-1 | TRBV5-5 | CASSKDPPTEAFF
TRBJ2-2 | TRBV12-5 | CASGPRTSGTTGELFF
TRBJ2-3 | TRBV5-5 | CASSAETDTQYF
TRBJ1-6 | TRBV30 | CAWTGTGGAPWNSPLHF
TRBJ2-2 | TRBV6-1 | CAIPPLGDSGDLFF
TRBJ1-1 | TRBV19 | CASSIGGGHTEAFF
TRBJ2-7 | TRBV4-2 | CASSQEFRGGQEARRQYF
TRBJ2-7 | TRBV7-2 | CASSLAVTQNEQYF
TRBJ1-1 | TRBV19 | CASSIRQGVVTEAFF
TRBJ1-4 | TRBV19 | CASQGTATNEKLFF
TRBJ2-6 | TRBV19 | CASSTAGTMSSGANVLTF
TRBJ2-3 | TRBV7-2 | CASSTDNTDTQYF
TRBJ2-7 | TRBV28 | CASSTGTGAHEQYF
TRBJ1-1 | TRBV19 | CASSRPRGYDTEAFF
TRBJ2-3 | TRBV28 | CASLGATRTDTQYF
TRBJ2-1 | TRBV5-1 | CASSLVGREDNEQFF
TRBJ2-7 | TRBV7-2 | CASSPDYYEQYF
TRBJ2-6 | TRBV28 | CASSSDSSYSGANVLTF